Presented here are 21 T cell receptor beta chains from one specimen sequenced in a study of response to subunit inactivated influenza vaccine. TCRdb redid the calling of the RT-PCR reads with MiXCR, one entry per CDR3 protein. The sample lists around 760,000 distinct CDR3 sequences; about 14% were seen once. The material sequenced was PBMCs from blood, taken around 14 days before vaccination. The receptors stem from a man in his forties or fifties who received an inactivated influenza vaccine.

The V and J genes are TRBV3-1 and TRBJ2-7, with 9 bases that match TRBD2. Trimming cost V 1 base and J 6 bases; bases outside gene matches: 4. CDR1 LGHDT and CDR2 YNNKEL come from the germline V gene (reference sequence). CDR3 size: 14 residues. The CDR3 here is CASSQVSAGGEQYF. Written as DNA, the CDR3 is TGTGCCAGCAGCCAAGTTTCAGCGGGAGGCGAGCAGTACTTC.

The sample holds a few counts of this clonotype. The chain uses TRBV5-1 and TRBJ2-1; D is perhaps TRBD1 (6 bases). Per the germline V gene, CDR1 is SGHRS and CDR2 is YFSETQ. There are 16 residues in the CDR3. Trimming cost V 4 bases and J 4 bases, with 18 bases left between them. CDR3 loop: CASSQTGTTGYNEQFF. The CDR3 DNA sequence: TGCGCCAGCAGCCAGACCGGGACAACGGGGTACAATGAGCAGTTCTTC.

The rearrangement uses TRBV20-1 and TRBJ2-7, with 9 bases aligning to TRBD1. Germline assignment: CDR1 DFQATT and CDR2 SNEGSKA (reference sequence). V lost 6 bases and J lost 0; bases outside the gene matches: 9. The CDR3 is 15 residues long. CDR3 sequence reads: CSAVGDRAYSYEQYF. The CDR3, as DNA: TGCAGTGCGGTCGGGGACAGGGCATACTCCTACGAGCAGTACTTC.

The chain carries TRBV7-2 and TRBJ2-1; 10 nucleotides line up with TRBD2. CDR1 is SGHTA and CDR2 is FQGNSA in the germline V gene. Trimming cost V 0 bases and J 4 bases; bases outside gene matches: 3. This CDR3 is 16 amino acids long. CDR3 loop: CASSLAGTSAYNEQFF. The CDR3 DNA reads TGTGCCAGCAGCTTAGCCGGGACTAGCGCGTACAATGAGCAGTTCTTC.

This sequence joins TRBV11-2 and TRBJ1-3; D remains unclear. The V and J ends lost 2 bases and 1 base respectively, with 9 bases between them. The CDR3 runs to 15 residues. The germline V gene has CDR1 SGHAT and CDR2 FQNNGV. The CDR3 reads CASSLSLASGNTIYF. The CDR3 DNA is TGTGCCAGCAGCTTAAGCTTGGCATCTGGAAACACCATATATTTT.

The chain joins TRBV18 to TRBJ2-3; TRBD2 matches 10 bases. Germline values: CDR1 KGHSH, CDR2 LQKENI. Trimming at V came to 1 base and at J to 6 bases, leaving 7 bases not matched to a gene. The CDR3 runs 16 residues. Written as DNA, the CDR3 is TGTGCCAGCTCACCACAGTCTAGCGGGAGCCCCGATACGCAGTATTTT. Amino acid sequence: CASSPQSSGSPDTQYF.

V and J are TRBV7-2 and TRBJ2-7, with D possibly matching TRBD1 (5 bases). V gave up 6 bases and J gave up 1 base, with 10 bases separating them. The CDR3 is made up of 13 amino acids. CDR1 and CDR2 (germline): SGHTA, FQGNSA. The CDR3 nucleotides are TGTGCCAGCAGTTCCCGACAGTCCTACGAGCAGTACTTC. Encoded protein: CASSSRQSYEQYF.

The chain carries TRBV12-3 or TRBV12-4 and TRBJ2-2; D perhaps matches TRBD2 (6 bases). Trimming took off 3 bases at V and 6 bases at J, with 11 bases between the two ends. This CDR3 has 14 residues. CDR3 residues: CASSFFSGAGELFF. CDR3 DNA sequence: TGTGCCAGCAGTTTTTTTAGCGGTGCCGGGGAGCTGTTTTTT.

This clonotype was observed a handful of times. This chain joins TRBV19 and TRBJ1-1; D unresolved. Trimming stripped 3 bases from V and 0 bases from J, with 8 bases between. Per germline, CDR1 LNHDA and CDR2 SQIVND (reference sequence). The CDR3 is 14 residues long. CDR3 region: CASSMGRLNTEAFF. In DNA, the CDR3 is TGTGCCAGTAGTATGGGCAGGCTGAACACTGAAGCTTTCTTT.

The rearrangement links TRBV2 to TRBJ2-5, with 9 positions matching TRBD1. V was clipped by 10 bases and J by 0 bases; unmatched bases: 15. Germline lookup yields CDR1 SNHLY and CDR2 FYNNEI. This CDR3 is 17 amino acids long. CDR3 loop: CATNSGTGSPNQETQYF. CDR3 in DNA: TGTGCCACAAACTCCGGGACAGGGTCGCCCAACCAAGAGACCCAGTACTTC.

This clonotype has just a few counts. The chain couples TRBV7-6 to TRBJ1-4; possible D gene TRBD1, 6 bases. This CDR3 has 13 residues. Germline CDR1 SGHVS, CDR2 FNYEAQ. The V end lost 5 bases, the J end lost 7 bases, and 11 bases lay between the germline ends. CDR3: CASSDNRAEKLFF. CDR3 nucleotide sequence: TGTGCCAGCAGCGACAACAGGGCTGAAAAACTGTTTTTT. The full variable domain, its missing parts supplied by reference TRBV7-6 and TRBJ1-4, is GAGVSQSPRYKVTKRGQDVALRCDPISGHVSLYWYRQALGQGPEFLTYFNYEAQQDKSGLPNDRFSAERPEGSISTLTIQRTEQRDSAMYRCASSDNRAEKLFFGSGTQLSVL.

This clonotype has a count of ten or more. This chain uses TRBV4-2 with TRBJ1-4; 8 nucleotides align to TRBD1. V gave up 4 bases and J gave up 8 bases; unmatched junction bases: 9. Germline values: CDR1 LGHNA, CDR2 YNFKEQ. The CDR3 is 15 residues long. CDR3 sequence reads: CASSPFGQGGEKLFF. The CDR3 DNA reads as TGTGCCAGCAGCCCATTTGGACAGGGAGGGGAAAAACTGTTTTTT.

The CDR3 protein is CASSLALSRGSYNEQFF. In nucleotides, the CDR3 is TGTGCCAGCAGCTTAGCGCTATCTAGGGGCTCCTACAATGAGCAGTTCTTC. The rearrangement uses TRBV7-6 and TRBJ2-1; a possible D gene is TRBD1 (5 bases). The V gene's germline CDR1 is SGHVS and CDR2 FNYEAQ. The length of the CDR3 is 17 residues. The V and J ends lost 0 bases and 0 bases respectively, with 12 bases between them. Supplemented by reference TRBV7-6 and TRBJ2-1, the full variable domain reads GAGVSQSPRYKVTKRGQDVALRCDPISGHVSLYWYRQALGQGPEFLTYFNYEAQQDKSGLPNDRFSAERPEGSISTLTIQRTEQRDSAMYRCASSLALSRGSYNEQFFGPGTRLTVL.

Only a few counts were recorded for this clonotype. V is TRBV25-1 and J is TRBJ1-3, with 8 bases lining up with TRBD1. The CDR3 runs to 15 residues. The J segment lost 2 bases and the V segment lost 7 bases, leaving 7 bases of the junction unmatched. Germline V gene sequence: CDR1 MGHDK, CDR2 SYGVNS. The CDR3 DNA reads as TGTGCCAGCACTGACAGGGGTGTAACTGGAAACACCATATATTTT. Its protein is CASTDRGVTGNTIYF.

This clonotype was detected a few times. The chain employs TRBV28 and TRBJ2-6; D remains unclear. Germline V lookup: CDR1 MDHEN, CDR2 SYDVKM. The CDR3 has 18 residues. V was cut by 7 bases and J by 0 bases, with 19 bases left in between. CDR3 amino acids: CASKAPMGSTSGANVLTF. CDR3 coding DNA: TGTGCCAGCAAAGCCCCAATGGGCTCAACCTCTGGGGCCAACGTCCTGACTTTC. The full variable domain, in which reference TRBV28 and TRBJ2-6 provide the parts outside the CDR3, is DVKVTQSSRYLVKRTGEKVFLECVQDMDHENMFWYRQDPGLGLRLIYFSYDVKMKEKGDIPEGYSVSREKKERFSLILESASTNQTSMYLCASKAPMGSTSGANVLTFGAGSRLTVL.

Regarding this clonotype: The junction and the germline gene differ at one end; a read error may be behind it. V and J are TRBV6-1 and TRBJ2-6; D possibly corresponds to TRBD2 (6 bases). The germline V gene encodes CDR1 MNHNS and CDR2 SASEGT. The CDR3 spans 15 residues. The CDR3 nucleotides read TGTGCCAACAGTCCCGGCGGGGTCGGGGCCAACGTCCTGACTTTC. Amino acids: CANSPGGVGANVLTF.

This clonotype was seen only a few times. The CDR3 here is CASSPVGSGKLFF. In DNA form, the CDR3 reads TGTGCCAGCAGCCCCGTGGGGTCAGGGAAACTGTTTTTT. The chain couples TRBV11-2 to TRBJ1-4; tentatively, D is TRBD1 (5 bases). Trimming shortened V by 5 bases and J by 11 bases, and 15 bases separated the two germline ends. This CDR3 has 13 residues. Germline V gene data show CDR1 as SGHAT and CDR2 as FQNNGV. Full variable domain (remainder filled in from reference TRBV11-2 and TRBJ1-4): EAGVAQSPRYKIIEKRQSVAFWCNPISGHATLYWYQQILGQGPKLLIQFQNNGVVDDSQLPKDRFSAERLKGVDSTLKIQPAKLEDSAVYLCASSPVGSGKLFFGSGTQLSVL.

The chain combines TRBV29-1 with TRBJ2-7; a possible D gene is TRBD2 (5 bases). Deletions cut 3 bases from V and 9 bases from J, with 12 bases between. Germline V gives CDR1 SQVTM, CDR2 ANQGSEA. The CDR3 spans 11 residues. The CDR3 here is CSVEGESRQYF. In DNA, the CDR3 is TGCAGCGTTGAGGGAGAGTCGAGGCAGTACTTC.

This clonotype was detected a few times. CDR3 sequence reads: CATSGRRNQQETQYF. The CDR3 DNA reads as TGTGCCACCAGCGGTCGACGGAACCAACAAGAGACCCAGTACTTC. The chain couples TRBV15 to TRBJ2-5; no firm D call. Between the trimmed V and J ends, which lost 5 bases and 2 bases, there was a span of 15 bases. Germline lookup yields CDR1 LNHNV and CDR2 YYDKDF (reference sequence). The CDR3 has 15 residues.

The sample holds a few counts of this clonotype. CDR3 sequence (DNA): TGCAGTGCTACGAAAGGGGGAAACACCGGGGAGCTGTTTTTT. This codes for CSATKGGNTGELFF. The chain carries TRBV20-1 and TRBJ2-2, with D perhaps TRBD1 (6 bases). Germline CDR1 is DFQATT and CDR2 is SNEGSKA (reference sequence). This CDR3 has 14 amino acids. Trimming removed 4 bases from V and 2 bases from J, with 11 bases in between.

This clonotype was counted a few times. V usage is TRBV5-1 and J usage is TRBJ2-7, with D hard to call. The germline V gene has CDR1 SGHRS and CDR2 YFSETQ. CDR3 length: 15 residues. The V end lost 0 bases, the J end lost 0 bases, and 10 bases lay between the germline ends. Here the CDR3 DNA reads TGCGCCAGCAGCTTGGGGGTGAGGAGCTCCTACGAGCAGTACTTC. Amino acid sequence: CASSLGVRSSYEQYF. Combining the CDR3 with reference TRBV5-1 and TRBJ2-7 gives the whole variable domain KAGVTQTPRYLIKTRGQQVTLSCSPISGHRSVSWYQQTPGQGLQFLFEYFSETQRNKGNFPGRFSGRQFSNSRSEMNVSTLELGDSALYLCASSLGVRSSYEQYFGPGTRLTVT.